The source of this TCR beta chain is a study of cytomegalovirus exposure and HLA in healthy donors (TCRdb year 2017). General notes on the study: An earlier analysis of some 600 of the donors reported 276 Gb of sequence data and 95 million to 140 million unique TCR beta sequences obtained from about 179 million T cells. Around 320 gigabases of sequencing data and approximately 80 million unique TCR sequences were included in an early release covering roughly 700 HLA-typed donors. Among the approximately 420 genotyped donors, around 81% belonged to the genetic ancestry cluster associated with self-reported Caucasian donors. The aim of the study was to test whether cataloging public T cell receptors could identify signatures of past pathogen exposure. The T cell repertoires of 700 or so subjects were profiled by immunosequencing and related to cytomegalovirus serostatus. Besides the first cohort of roughly 700 subjects, a separate validation cohort made up of 90 to 150 different subjects was used. The study combined high-throughput TCR immunosequencing, statistical association of individual TCRs with disease status, and machine learning to predict cytomegalovirus infection status. In a later analysis, previously published TCR beta repertoires from about 640 donors were re-analyzed and high-resolution HLA genotyping was added so that TCR occurrence patterns could be studied. Rather than using new phenotypic data, the later analysis identified candidate immune exposures from TCR beta sequences and from how often those sequences occurred across donors. An earlier analysis of 500 to 750 of the donors applied high-throughput TCR beta sequencing to assess whether each TCR beta V gene segment acted as functional or pseudogenic. Donor age, sex, ethnicity and CMV serostatus were collected together with the repertoire data. A later genetic analysis took genome-wide SNP genotypes for about 55% of the 666 donors and used that subset as a discovery cohort. All discovery cohort repertoires had been generated on a single sequencing platform. Both class I and class II loci were covered by HLA typing, at four-digit resolution. The number of typed donors differed by locus: about 620-640 for A, B, C, DRB1 and DQB1; some 500 for DQA1; 600 to 610 for DPA1; and around 470 for DPB1. A handful of DR-DQ haplotypes were treated as single units for association and clustering because of strong linkage in the cohort. Across approximately 400 genotyped donors of the cohort, an average of roughly 250,000 unique TCR beta nucleotide sequences per donor were sequenced, and roughly a sixth of those sequences were non-productive. Overall study outcomes, separate from this receptor: Most TCR sequences were observed very rarely across donors, whereas some public TCRs were present in many individuals. Some IMGT-functional V segments, including TRBV6-2 and TRBV6-3, could not be told apart with the 87-base-pair reads, so those segments were excluded. At a false discovery rate of 0.05, a later analysis linked around 17,000 TCR beta sequences to specific HLA alleles. Linkage disequilibrium might explain the correlated functional status among segregating V segments, but an unknown experimental factor could not be excluded. When HLA alleles, especially DR and DQ, strongly co-occurred, TCR associations were difficult to assign to individual alleles. Immune exposure information for the cohort was limited to CMV serostatus. According to a later analysis, TCR association rates differed among HLA loci, with DRB1 alleles showing the most associated TCRs and HLA-C alleles showing the fewest. A further reported finding was that TCR beta sequences accurately predicted the HLA-A and HLA-B alleles for most subjects in the first cohort. Most CMV-associated TCR beta chains appeared to be HLA-restricted in a later analysis, and the HLA associations seemed to be driven largely by CMV exposure. A later analysis found that HLA-associated TCR beta chains were more clonally expanded and had lower generation probabilities than equally common non-associated chains. A cluster of highly shared sequence variants was judged likely to represent a technical artifact of the sequencing pipeline. A total of 150 to 200 TCR beta chains were listed by the study as associated with cytomegalovirus. Because counts were too low, about 18 rarely observed V segments, including chromosome 9 orphons, were excluded from the earlier analysis of a few hundred of the donors. V-gene and J-gene trimming of TCR beta chains was associated with a missense DCLRE1C variant in a later genetic analysis, and the association was replicated in an independent cohort. Several of the top co-occurrence clusters appeared to be linked to parvovirus B19, influenza, CMV and Epstein-Barr virus, according to a later analysis. This cohort had only TCR beta chains sequenced, and the lack of alpha or paired-chain data limited which features could be detected. Roughly uniform sequencing depth across donors was assumed in presence/absence analyses, although this assumption may not hold. In vitro tests confirmed that a few of the cytomegalovirus-associated TCR beta chains recognize cytomegalovirus antigens. The classifier was reported to diagnose cytomegalovirus status with high specificity and sensitivity in both the original cohort and the validation cohort. A later genetic analysis reported fewer N-insertions in productive TCRs among donors in an Asian-associated ancestry cluster than the approximately 670-donor mean. Because HLA typing was unavailable for some donors at each locus, only the typed subset was used in association tests. Broadly in line with IMGT annotations, most TCR beta V segments showed up in productive rearrangements about 87% or about 30% of the time in an earlier analysis of around 550 of the donors. According to the authors, the approach could potentially be generalized to other disease states and immunological phenotypes.

The cohort consisted of approximately 670 healthy bone marrow donors. Cohort members were all nominally healthy when sampled, although unrecorded immune exposures were likely present. The donor was CMV seronegative and was included in the group of 352 seronegative cohort members. Every donor gave a peripheral blood sample, and the peripheral blood mononuclear cells from that sample were used for TCR beta sequencing. The Qiagen DNeasy Blood Extraction Kit was used to extract genomic DNA from the blood cell samples. Details on this clone: No cognate antigen has been identified for it. No much larger clone exists at a distance of one base, and base qualities are not known.

Based on the germline V gene, the CDR1 and CDR2 sequences are SGHTA and FQGTGA. Counted from cysteine to phenylalanine, this CDR3 has 12 amino acids. Kept here is only the CDR3 DNA, which spans 36 bases and is read in frame from base 1. Cut back by 8 bases and 7 bases, the V and J ends lie 12 bases apart. The receptor library was made with the immunoSEQ multiplex PCR assay. A mixture of 60 forward primers for TCR Vbeta segments and 13 reverse primers for TCR Jbeta segments was used in the multiplex PCR. A multiplex PCR assay on genomic DNA amplified the CDR3 region of rearranged TCR beta genes. On the Illumina HiSeq System, the amplified TCR beta libraries were sequenced as 87-base-pair reads. Under the source paper's analysis protocol: A later analysis tallied roughly 80 million unique TCR beta chains across the 640 or so repertoires, and approximately 9.9 million of those chains were shared by two or more donors. Raw reads were error-corrected and collapsed into unique sequences with a nearest-neighbor algorithm that merged closely related sequences to remove PCR and sequencing errors. V, D and J gene segments were assigned by aligning CDR3 sequences to IMGT reference sequences. For a sequence to be retained, at least a six-nucleotide match to both a V gene segment and a J gene segment was required. Rearrangements were classified as productive when the CDR3 lacked stop codons and remained in frame with V and J, and all other rearrangements were classified as non-productive. Following IMGT convention, CDR3 was defined as the stretch from the second conserved V-encoded cysteine to the conserved J-encoded phenylalanine. The earlier analysis of 450 to 750 of the donors excluded any sequence lacking an unambiguous match to a single V gene segment. An earlier analysis of about 600 of the donors called V segments functional above 56.7% productive rearrangements and segregating when the between-donor standard deviation exceeded 5%. A statistical classification framework was developed to diagnose cytomegalovirus status using the catalog of TCR beta chain sequences. In a later analysis, TCR nucleotide sequences were compared against IMGT/GENE-DB human TR gene sequences so that V and J genes could be assigned. In a later analysis, CDR3 sequences and most-parsimonious VDJ recombination scenarios were assigned using the TCRdist pipeline. A later analysis defined each TCR beta chain by its CDR3 amino acid sequence plus V-gene family, and excluded reads lacking a unique V-gene family. A later analysis removed 450 to 600 highly shared, low-generation-probability nucleotide sequences to deal with suspected cross-contamination and a sequencing artifact. In a later analysis, a clonal expansion index was calculated for each public chain from normalized within-repertoire ranks of inferred template counts. In a later analysis, generation probabilities were computed using a VDJ recombination model fitted to out-of-frame rearrangements, and the results were checked against IGoR. Hypergeometric tests were used in a later analysis to score TCR-TCR, TCR-HLA and TCR-CMV co-occurrence, with a repertoire-size bias correction applied to the TCR pairs. In a later analysis, false discovery rates were estimated by permuting HLA or CMV assignments 20 times. In a later analysis, co-occurring TCRs were grouped using DBSCAN, and TCRdist sequence similarity was added for clustering within HLA-allele-positive subsets. For co-occurrence clustering, repertoires with fewer than 30,000 or more than 120,000 public chains were excluded, along with five repertoires with anomalous nucleotide sharing. TCRdb took this table from immuneACCESS and kept in-frame rearrangements with V and J called. Such tables lack part of the clones; where checked against another copy, unresolved V genes explain under half of the gap, and the rest is unexplained. That table gives V, J and clone size, and the DNA gave D and trimming. Present in this sample are 100,000 to 150,000 clones, around 83% of which were seen just once. The ten biggest clones cover roughly 1.2% of the sample.

This chain joins TRBV7-3 to TRBJ1-3, and TRBD1 may be the D gene, going by 5 matching bases. The source of this sequence is a girl aged 2 to 10 in good health and CMV-seronegative. Sample: PBMCs. The nucleotide sequence is TGTGCCAGCTCAGACAGCGGGAACACCATATATTTT. This encodes CASSDSGNTIYF.